These T cell receptor beta chains were read from a single sample in a study of blood T cells in healthy people across ages. TCRdb reanalysed the 5' RACE reads using MiXCR and keeps one entry per CDR3 protein. The data hold hundreds of thousands of distinct CDR3 sequences, with 58% observed a single time. Sequencing used blood. The receptors stem from a man aged 60 to 75 in good health. CDR3s include the opening cysteine and the closing phenylalanine or tryptophan. Fields, in order: J gene, V gene, clone size, CDR3 protein. Only part of the rows carry a size: once, few, many, or a class if the clone is expanded.

J: TRBJ2-5
V: TRBV6-1
size: .
CDR3: CASSERGETQYF

J: TRBJ2-3
V: TRBV20-1
size: .
CDR3: CSARWAGTDTQYF

J: TRBJ2-4
V: TRBV27
size: .
CDR3: CASTGGTKNIQYF

J: TRBJ1-5
V: TRBV5-1
size: .
CDR3: CASSPGAVYSNQPQHF

J: TRBJ2-5
V: TRBV29-1
size: .
CDR3: CSVGVATQETQYF

J: TRBJ1-1
V: TRBV6-1
size: once
CDR3: CASHSGQGSTEAFF

J: TRBJ2-7
V: TRBV2
size: few
CDR3: CASSADGFYEQYF

J: TRBJ2-1
V: TRBV5-1
size: .
CDR3: CASSLTGFNNEQFF

J: TRBJ1-1
V: TRBV2
size: .
CDR3: CATSQVQDTEAFF

J: TRBJ2-2
V: TRBV28
size: .
CDR3: CASSPLRGRTRELFF

J: TRBJ2-3
V: TRBV2
size: few
CDR3: CASSGLGGLTDTQYF

J: TRBJ2-1
V: TRBV4-2
size: few
CDR3: CASSQVTPVQQFF

J: .
V: TRBV20-1
size: .
CDR3: CSARVTGRNNEQYF

J: TRBJ2-3
V: TRBV4-1
size: .
CDR3: CASSQVAGTDTQYF

J: TRBJ2-1
V: TRBV19
size: once
CDR3: CASSFRLAGANGDEQFF

J: TRBJ2-7
V: TRBV24-1
size: .
CDR3: CATSDSDRTDYEQYF

J: TRBJ2-7
V: TRBV18
size: .
CDR3: CASSPPTGPYEQYF

J: TRBJ2-5
V: TRBV29-1
size: many
CDR3: CSVEFSGVGETQYF

J: TRBJ2-7
V: TRBV2
size: few
CDR3: CASSEMSYEQYF

J: TRBJ2-5
V: TRBV6-2/TRBV6-3
size: .
CDR3: CASGPSGETQYF

J: TRBJ1-5
V: TRBV29-1
size: .
CDR3: CSVGAAGQAQHF

J: TRBJ1-1
V: TRBV4-2
size: few
CDR3: CASSQGDRGGTEAFF

J: TRBJ2-1
V: TRBV18
size: .
CDR3: CAGSYGRNNEQFF

J: TRBJ1-5
V: TRBV20-1
size: few
CDR3: CSASTGLEPQHF

J: TRBJ1-5
V: TRBV2
size: .
CDR3: CASSESNQPQHF

J: TRBJ2-7
V: TRBV20-1
size: few
CDR3: CSARDAYEQYF

J: TRBJ2-3
V: TRBV29-1
size: .
CDR3: CSVRTSGSTDTQYF

J: TRBJ2-5
V: TRBV14
size: .
CDR3: CASSQGFQTQYF

J: TRBJ2-2
V: TRBV7-2
size: .
CDR3: CASSLTPIANTGELFF

J: TRBJ2-1
V: TRBV9
size: .
CDR3: CASSPGGTGLHEQFF

J: TRBJ1-5
V: TRBV5-1
size: few
CDR3: CASSTGTGDQPQHF

J: TRBJ1-1
V: TRBV10-1
size: many
CDR3: CASSPSSEGTEAFF

J: TRBJ2-1
V: TRBV6-5
size: .
CDR3: CASSYGATLMNEQFF

J: TRBJ2-3
V: TRBV4-2
size: .
CDR3: CASSPHGQGDGVTQYF

J: .
V: TRBV12-3/TRBV12-4
size: .
CDR3: CASSPRGQGSYEQYF

J: TRBJ2-1
V: TRBV29-1
size: .
CDR3: CSVVAGGVVNEQFF

J: TRBJ2-3
V: TRBV15
size: .
CDR3: CATSRDARRIASTDTQYF

J: .
V: TRBV20-1
size: once
CDR3: CSAAPGGGETQYF

J: TRBJ1-1
V: TRBV7-9
size: few
CDR3: CASSFDLLNTEAFF

J: TRBJ2-1
V: TRBV4-1
size: few
CDR3: CASRDLAGSSYNEQFF

J: TRBJ2-5
V: TRBV5-1
size: once
CDR3: CASSLKEAQETQYF

J: TRBJ1-1
V: TRBV4-1
size: many
CDR3: CASSRTISRGPGTEAFF

J: TRBJ2-1
V: TRBV28
size: once
CDR3: CASSLPTGPNEQFF

J: TRBJ2-5
V: TRBV7-8
size: .
CDR3: CASSLAEDRRSETQYF

J: TRBJ2-1
V: TRBV5-4
size: few
CDR3: CASSSGLASYNEQFF

J: TRBJ2-3
V: TRBV7-2
size: .
CDR3: CASTIAGGTDTQYF

J: TRBJ2-5
V: TRBV4-1
size: few
CDR3: CASSQSGGRQETQYF

J: TRBJ2-1
V: TRBV7-2
size: .
CDR3: CASSLAVSSYNEQFF

J: TRBJ1-6
V: TRBV10-3
size: .
CDR3: CAISDRPDNSPLHF

J: TRBJ2-1
V: TRBV6-1
size: once
CDR3: CASSLRQDEQFF

J: TRBJ1-6
V: TRBV20-1
size: .
CDR3: CSAAGYPSSYNSPLHF

J: TRBJ1-6
V: TRBV3-1
size: .
CDR3: CASSPLRTGTGSPLHF

J: TRBJ2-1
V: TRBV5-6
size: .
CDR3: CASSLVTSGASFYNEQFF

J: TRBJ2-3
V: TRBV7-2
size: .
CDR3: CASSLRTSGTDTQYF